By sample fraction, the clone carrying this T cell receptor (beta chain) is medium-sized. V lost 6 bases to trimming and J lost 4 bases; unmatched junction nucleotides: 5. The length of the CDR3 is 14 residues. Adaptor-ligated barcode primers were used to amplify TRBV12-4/TRBJ1-2 clonotypes. TCRdb ran MiXCR on the multiplex PCR reads and lists one entry per CDR3 protein. Here the sample spans around 460 distinct CDR3 sequences, roughly 7% being singletons. The sample consisted of naive CD4+ T cells sorted from blood. Subset of the sample: naive CD4+ T cells, CD4+CD45RA+CD25-. This sequence joins TRBV12-3 or TRBV12-4 and TRBJ1-2; 10 positions agree with TRBD1. This receptor was taken from a female donor with breast cancer. In DNA, the CDR3 is TGTGCCAGCAGACCGGGACAGGGGATCTATGGCTACACCTTC. As protein: CASRPGQGIYGYTF.